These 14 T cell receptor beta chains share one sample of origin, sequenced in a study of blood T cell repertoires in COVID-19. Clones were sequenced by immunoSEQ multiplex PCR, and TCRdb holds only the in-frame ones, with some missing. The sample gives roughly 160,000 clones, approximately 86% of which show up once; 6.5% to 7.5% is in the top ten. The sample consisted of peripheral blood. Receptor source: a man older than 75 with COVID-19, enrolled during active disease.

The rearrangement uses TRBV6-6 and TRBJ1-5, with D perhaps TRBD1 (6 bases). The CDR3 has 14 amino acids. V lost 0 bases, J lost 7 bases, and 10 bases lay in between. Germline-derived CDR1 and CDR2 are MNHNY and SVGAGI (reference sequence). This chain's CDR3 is CASSYSGGEQPQHF. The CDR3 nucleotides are TGTGCCAGCAGTTACTCTGGGGGCGAGCAGCCCCAGCATTTT.

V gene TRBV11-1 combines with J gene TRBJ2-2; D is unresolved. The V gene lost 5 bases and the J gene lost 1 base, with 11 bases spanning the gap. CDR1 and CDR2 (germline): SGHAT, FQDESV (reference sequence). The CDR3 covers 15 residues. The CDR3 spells CASSQTLGNTGELFF. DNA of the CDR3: TGTGCCAGCAGCCAAACTCTCGGGAACACCGGGGAGCTGTTTTTT.

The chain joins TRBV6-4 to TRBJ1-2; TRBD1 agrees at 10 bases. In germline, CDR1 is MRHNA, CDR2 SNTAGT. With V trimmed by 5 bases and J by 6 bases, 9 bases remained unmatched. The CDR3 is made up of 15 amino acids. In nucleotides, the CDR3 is TGTGCCAGCAGTTATTCGGGGACAGGGGCTGATGGCTACACCTTC. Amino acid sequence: CASSYSGTGADGYTF.

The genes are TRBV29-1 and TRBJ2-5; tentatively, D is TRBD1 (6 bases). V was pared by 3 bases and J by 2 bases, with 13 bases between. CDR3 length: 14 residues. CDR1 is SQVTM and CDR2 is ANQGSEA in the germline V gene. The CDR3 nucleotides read TGCAGCGTTGATCACTGGACAGAACAAGAGACCCAGTACTTC. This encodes CSVDHWTEQETQYF.

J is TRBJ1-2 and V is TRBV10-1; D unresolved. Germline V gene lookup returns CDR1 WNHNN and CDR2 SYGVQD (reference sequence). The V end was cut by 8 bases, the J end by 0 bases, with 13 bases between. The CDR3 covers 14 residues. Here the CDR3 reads CASVNGWANYGYTF. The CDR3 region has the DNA TGCGCCAGCGTGAACGGGTGGGCTAACTATGGCTACACCTTC.

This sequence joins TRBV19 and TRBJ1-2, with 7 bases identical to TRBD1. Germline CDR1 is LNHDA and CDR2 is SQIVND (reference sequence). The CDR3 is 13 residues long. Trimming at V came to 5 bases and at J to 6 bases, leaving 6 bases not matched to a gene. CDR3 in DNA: TGTGCCAGTAGTCTTCGACAGGGCGATGGCTACACCTTC. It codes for CASSLRQGDGYTF.

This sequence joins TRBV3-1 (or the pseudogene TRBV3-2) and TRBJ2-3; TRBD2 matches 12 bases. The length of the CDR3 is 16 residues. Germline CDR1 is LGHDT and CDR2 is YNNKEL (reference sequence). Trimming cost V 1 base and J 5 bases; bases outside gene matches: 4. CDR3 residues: CASSQASGGAIDTQYF. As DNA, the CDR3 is TGTGCCAGCAGCCAAGCTAGCGGGGGGGCCATAGATACGCAGTATTTT.

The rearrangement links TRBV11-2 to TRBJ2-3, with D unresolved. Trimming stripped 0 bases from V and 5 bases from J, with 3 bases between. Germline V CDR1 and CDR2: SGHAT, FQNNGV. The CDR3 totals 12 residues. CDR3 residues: CASSLDRDTQYF. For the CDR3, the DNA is TGTGCCAGCAGCTTAGATAGAGATACGCAGTATTTT.

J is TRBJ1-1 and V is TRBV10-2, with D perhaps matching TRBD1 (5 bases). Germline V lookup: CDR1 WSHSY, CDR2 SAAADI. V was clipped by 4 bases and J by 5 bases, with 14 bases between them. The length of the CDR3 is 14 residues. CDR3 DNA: TGCGCCAGCAGTGGTTGGGCAGGGAGGACTGAAGCTTTCTTT. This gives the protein CASSGWAGRTEAFF.

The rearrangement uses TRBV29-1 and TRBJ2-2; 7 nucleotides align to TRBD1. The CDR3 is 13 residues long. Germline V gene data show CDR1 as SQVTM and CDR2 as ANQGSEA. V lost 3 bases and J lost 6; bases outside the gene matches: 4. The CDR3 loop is CSVDKGGAGELFF. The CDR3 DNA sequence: TGCAGCGTTGATAAAGGGGGCGCCGGGGAGCTGTTTTTT.

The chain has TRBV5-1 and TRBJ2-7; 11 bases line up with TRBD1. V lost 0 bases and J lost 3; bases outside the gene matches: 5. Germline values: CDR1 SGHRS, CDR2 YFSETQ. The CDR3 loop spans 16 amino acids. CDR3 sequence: CASSLGIGTGGYEQYF. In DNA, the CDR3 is TGCGCCAGCAGCTTGGGGATCGGGACAGGGGGCTACGAGCAGTACTTC.

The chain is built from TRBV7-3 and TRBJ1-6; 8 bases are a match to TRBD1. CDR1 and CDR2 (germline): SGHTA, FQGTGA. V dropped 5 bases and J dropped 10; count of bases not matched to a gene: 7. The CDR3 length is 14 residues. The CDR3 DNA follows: TGTGCCAGCAGCCGGGGACAGGTTTTATCACCCCTCCACTTT. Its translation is CASSRGQVLSPLHF.

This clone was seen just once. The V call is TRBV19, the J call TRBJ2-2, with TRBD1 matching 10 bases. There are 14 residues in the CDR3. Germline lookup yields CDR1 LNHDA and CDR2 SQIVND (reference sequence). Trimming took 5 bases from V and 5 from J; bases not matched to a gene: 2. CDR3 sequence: CASSDRGLTGELFF. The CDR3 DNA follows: TGTGCCAGTAGTGACAGGGGGCTAACCGGGGAGCTGTTTTTT. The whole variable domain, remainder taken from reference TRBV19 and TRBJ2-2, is DGGITQSPKYLFRKEGQNVTLSCEQNLNHDAMYWYRQDPGQGLRLIYYSQIVNDFQKGDIAEGYSVSREKKESFPLTVTSAQKNPTAFYLCASSDRGLTGELFFGEGSRLTVL.

CDR3 nucleotides: TGCGCCAGCAGCTGGGGACAGGGGAAATATTCACCCCTCCACTTT. This encodes CASSWGQGKYSPLHF. The V and J genes are TRBV4-1 and TRBJ1-6; 10 bases align to TRBD1. CDR1 and CDR2 from the germline V gene are MGHRA and YSYEKL. This CDR3 region has 15 residues. V shed 5 bases and J 8 bases; nucleotides not matched to a gene: 6.